The 2 T cell receptor beta chains below were found in one sample sequenced in a study of T cells expressing NK-cell markers. TCRdb reprocessed the 5' RACE reads, with one entry per CDR3 protein and no DNA. This sample's table reports a few hundred thousand distinct CDR3 sequences. The sequencing input was blood T cells: a sorted CD56 or NKG2C T cell subset, CD4+ or CD8+ T cells, or bulk PBMC T cells (not recorded which). The source is a man between 18 and 35 years old in good health.

This chain uses TRBV5-1 with TRBJ2-2; the D call of TRBD1 rests on TCRdb alone, since no DNA is present to check it. The CDR3 contains 16 residues. CDR1 and CDR2 from the germline V gene are SGHRS and YFSETQ. CDR3 amino acids: CASSLETAKNTGELFF.

The chain couples TRBV9 to TRBJ2-7; the TCRdb call, TRBD1, lacks DNA for checking. The CDR3 consists of 15 residues. CDR1 SGDLS and CDR2 YYNGEE come from the germline V gene. The CDR3 loop is CASSVERDRTYEQYF.